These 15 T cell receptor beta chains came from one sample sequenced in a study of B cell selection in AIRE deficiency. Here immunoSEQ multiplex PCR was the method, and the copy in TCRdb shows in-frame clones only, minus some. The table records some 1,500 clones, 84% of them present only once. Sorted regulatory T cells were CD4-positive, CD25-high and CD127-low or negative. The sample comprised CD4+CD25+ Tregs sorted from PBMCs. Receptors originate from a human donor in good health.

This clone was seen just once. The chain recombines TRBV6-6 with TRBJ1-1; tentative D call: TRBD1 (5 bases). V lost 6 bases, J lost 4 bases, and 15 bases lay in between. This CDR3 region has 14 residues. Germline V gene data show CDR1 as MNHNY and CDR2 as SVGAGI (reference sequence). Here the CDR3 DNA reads TGTGCCAGCAGCCATCAGGGTGGGGGCACTGAAGCTTTCTTT. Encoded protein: CASSHQGGGTEAFF.

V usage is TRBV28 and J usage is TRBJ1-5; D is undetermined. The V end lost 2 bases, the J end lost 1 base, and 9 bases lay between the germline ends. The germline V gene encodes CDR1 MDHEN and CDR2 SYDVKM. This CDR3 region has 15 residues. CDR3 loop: CASSLRAQSNQPQHF. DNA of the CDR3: TGTGCCAGCAGTTTAAGGGCACAGAGCAATCAGCCCCAGCATTTT.

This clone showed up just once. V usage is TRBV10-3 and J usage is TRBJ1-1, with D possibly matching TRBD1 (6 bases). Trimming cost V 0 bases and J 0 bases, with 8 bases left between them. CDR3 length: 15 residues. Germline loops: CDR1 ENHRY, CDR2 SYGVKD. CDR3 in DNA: TGTGCCATCAGTGAGTCTCAGGGGCTGAACACTGAAGCTTTCTTT. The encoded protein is CAISESQGLNTEAFF.

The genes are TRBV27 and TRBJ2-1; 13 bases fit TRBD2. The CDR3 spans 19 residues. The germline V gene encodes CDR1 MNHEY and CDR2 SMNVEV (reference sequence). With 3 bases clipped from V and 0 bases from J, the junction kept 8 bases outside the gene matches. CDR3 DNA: TGTGCCAGCAGTTTTCCCCCCCGGACTAGCGGGAGCTCCTACAATGAGCAGTTCTTC. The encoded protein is CASSFPPRTSGSSYNEQFF.

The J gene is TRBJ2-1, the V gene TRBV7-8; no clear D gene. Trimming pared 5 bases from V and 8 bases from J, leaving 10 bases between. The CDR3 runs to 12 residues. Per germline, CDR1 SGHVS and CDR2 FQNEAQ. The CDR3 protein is CASSLTNDEQFF. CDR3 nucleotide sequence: TGTGCCAGCAGCCTCACTAATGATGAGCAGTTCTTC.

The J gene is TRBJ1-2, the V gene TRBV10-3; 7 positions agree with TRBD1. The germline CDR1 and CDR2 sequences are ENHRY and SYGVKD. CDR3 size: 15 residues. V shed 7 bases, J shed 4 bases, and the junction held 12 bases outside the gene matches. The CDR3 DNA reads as TGTGCCATCACCGACAGGGTCAATTGGAGCTATGGCTACACCTTC. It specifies CAITDRVNWSYGYTF.

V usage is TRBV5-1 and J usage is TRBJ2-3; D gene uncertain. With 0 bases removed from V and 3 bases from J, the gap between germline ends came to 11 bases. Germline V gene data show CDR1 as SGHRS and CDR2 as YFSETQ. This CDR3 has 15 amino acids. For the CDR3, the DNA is TGCGCCAGCAGCTTGGGGGTCTACGGAACAGATACGCAGTATTTT. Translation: CASSLGVYGTDTQYF.

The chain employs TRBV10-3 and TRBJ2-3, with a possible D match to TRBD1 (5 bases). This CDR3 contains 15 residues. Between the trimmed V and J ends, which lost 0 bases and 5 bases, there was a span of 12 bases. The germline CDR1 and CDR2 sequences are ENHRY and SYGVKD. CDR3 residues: CAISESGKDIDTQYF. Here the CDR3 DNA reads TGTGCCATCAGTGAGTCGGGGAAGGACATAGATACGCAGTATTTT.

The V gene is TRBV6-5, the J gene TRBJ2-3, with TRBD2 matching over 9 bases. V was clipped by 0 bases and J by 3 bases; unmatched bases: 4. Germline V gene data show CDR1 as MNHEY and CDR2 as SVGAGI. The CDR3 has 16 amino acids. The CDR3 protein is CASSYSPREGTDTQYF. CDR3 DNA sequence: TGTGCCAGCAGTTACTCGCCGCGGGAGGGAACAGATACGCAGTATTTT.

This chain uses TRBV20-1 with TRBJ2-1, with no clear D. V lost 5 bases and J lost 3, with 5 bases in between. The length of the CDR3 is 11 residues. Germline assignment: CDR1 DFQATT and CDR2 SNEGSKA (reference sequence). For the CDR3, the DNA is TGCAGTGCTTCTTACTACAATGAGCAGTTCTTC. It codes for CSASYYNEQFF.

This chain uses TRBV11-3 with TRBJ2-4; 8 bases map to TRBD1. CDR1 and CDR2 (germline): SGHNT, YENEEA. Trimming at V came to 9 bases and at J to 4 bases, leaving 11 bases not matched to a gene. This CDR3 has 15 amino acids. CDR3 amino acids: CASSLSTGEKNIQYF. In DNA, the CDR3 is TGTGCCAGTTCCCTATCGACAGGGGAAAAAAACATTCAGTACTTC.

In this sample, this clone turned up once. CDR3: CASRVLAGGWEQFF. The CDR3 coding sequence is TGTGCCAGTAGGGTACTAGCGGGAGGCTGGGAGCAGTTCTTC. The chain couples TRBV19 to TRBJ2-1; 12 bases are a match to TRBD2. V lost 6 bases, J lost 10 bases, and 7 bases stayed unmatched. CDR3 size: 14 residues. In germline, CDR1 is LNHDA, CDR2 SQIVND (reference sequence).

The CDR3 is CASSELAAYIYNEQFF. CDR3 sequence (DNA): TGTGCCAGCAGCGAACTAGCGGCATATATTTACAATGAGCAGTTCTTC. This chain joins TRBV2 and TRBJ2-1; 8 bases are a match to TRBD2. CDR1 is SNHLY, CDR2 FYNNEI, per germline. CDR3 length: 16 residues. The J segment lost 4 bases and the V segment lost 6 bases, leaving 11 bases of the junction unmatched.

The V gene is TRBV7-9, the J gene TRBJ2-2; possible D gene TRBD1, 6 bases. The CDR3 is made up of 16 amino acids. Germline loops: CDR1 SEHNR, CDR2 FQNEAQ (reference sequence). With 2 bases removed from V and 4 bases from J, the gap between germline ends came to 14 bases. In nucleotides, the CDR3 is TGTGCCAGCAGCTTATCCGGCAGGGGATCCACCGGGGAGCTGTTTTTT. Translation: CASSLSGRGSTGELFF.

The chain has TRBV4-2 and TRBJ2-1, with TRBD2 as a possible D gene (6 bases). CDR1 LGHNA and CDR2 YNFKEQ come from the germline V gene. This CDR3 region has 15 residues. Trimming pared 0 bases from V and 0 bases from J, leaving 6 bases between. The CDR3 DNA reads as TGTGCCAGCAGCCAAGATAGCGGCTCCTACAATGAGCAGTTCTTC. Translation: CASSQDSGSYNEQFF.